This record covers a single T cell receptor (beta chain). Its antigen is undetermined. Expansion of antigen-specific CD4+ T cells with viral peptide pools was carried out by the ViraFEST assay before sequencing. Isolation of CD4+ T cells took place after about 10 days of culture. Participants completed two doses of the BNT162b2 or mRNA-1273 vaccine. Each vaccine recipient was nucleocapsid antibody negative and had no prior SARS-CoV-2 infection. On both days 3 and 7, half of the culture medium was replaced with IL-2 medium. These data come from a study of vaccination effects on CD4 cells after COVID-19. From germline, CDR1 is MNHEY and CDR2 SVGAGI. The V end lost 7 bases, the J end lost 4 bases, and 19 bases lay between the germline ends. This CDR3 has 15 amino acids. The assay was immunoSEQ multiplex PCR, and TCRdb's table has in-frame clones only and misses some. Here the sample spans more than 35,000 clones, about 80% being singletons.

The chain couples TRBV6-5 to TRBJ1-1; TRBD1 is a possible D gene (6 bases). The origin of this receptor is a human donor who received a COVID-19 vaccine. Some clones in this sample may be carry-over from other donors' samples. Sequencing used CD4+ T cells from PBMCs cultured with HCoV-NL63 spike peptides, obtained after COVID-19 vaccination. The CDR3 is CASNIPEGGVTEAFF. DNA for the CDR3: TGTGCCAGCAACATCCCTGAGGGGGGTGTCACTGAAGCTTTCTTT.